The present entry profiles one TCR beta chain with its context. The antigen remains unidentified. Sequencing of the DNA from cultured CD4+ T cells was carried out with the Oncomine TCR Beta short-read assay. TCRdb reprocessed the PCR reads with MiXCR, giving one entry per CDR3 protein. The sample contains around 12,000 distinct CDR3 sequences, more than 40% of which appear only once. Germline V CDR1 and CDR2: MNHEY, SVGEGT. Germline trimming cut 6 bases from V and 3 bases from J; bases unmatched to any gene: 5. This CDR3 has 13 residues. The source of the sample is a study of vaccination and CD4 T cells after COVID-19. Treatment noted: approximately nine-day PBMC culture with coronavirus spike peptide pools or control peptides (ViraFEST assay). Peptide-pool expansion of antigen-specific T cells preceded TCR sequencing in ViraFEST.

The chain employs TRBV6-2 or TRBV6-3 and TRBJ2-7; 7 positions match TRBD1. This clonotype was obtained from a human donor who had recovered from COVID-19. Sequenced material: CD4+ T cells from blood, cultured in vitro. The CDR3 region has the DNA TGTGCCAGCAGCCGGGGACAGAGCTACGAGCAGTACTTC. Translated: CASSRGQSYEQYF.